Below, 9 T cell receptor beta chains from the same sample are listed, as sequenced in a study of human versus mouse CDR3 diversity and MHC coevolution. TCRdb keeps only in-frame clones here, not all; method: immunoSEQ multiplex PCR. The sample holds tens of thousands of clones; over 85% are singletons and the top ten take around 1.3%. The sequencing sample was made of naive CD4+ T cells from blood. Subset given: CD45RO-negative CD62L-positive naive CD4 T cells. Receptors originate from a person aged 30 to 70 in good health.

The CDR3, as DNA: TGTGCCAGCTCACCACCAGGAGTCAGGGATGGTGAGCAGTTCTTC. It translates to CASSPPGVRDGEQFF. The chain employs TRBV18 and TRBJ2-1; D might be TRBD1 (5 bases). The germline V gene has CDR1 KGHSH and CDR2 LQKENI. CDR3 length equals 15 residues. The V end lost 0 bases, the J end lost 9 bases, and 15 bases lay between the germline ends.

This chain connects TRBV11-2 to TRBJ1-2; D ambiguous. The germline V gene has CDR1 SGHAT and CDR2 FQNNGV. The length of the CDR3 is 12 residues. Deletions cut 5 bases from V and 8 bases from J, with 12 bases between. The CDR3 protein is CASSPWAGGYTF. DNA of the CDR3: TGTGCCAGCAGCCCTTGGGCAGGCGGCTACACCTTC.

The rearrangement links TRBV5-1 to TRBJ1-2; 9 nucleotides line up with TRBD1. CDR3 length: 17 residues. The junction had 12 bases not matched to a gene; V was cut back by 0 bases and J by 6 bases. Per the germline V gene, CDR1 is SGHRS and CDR2 is YFSETQ. CDR3 sequence: CASSLDFFGTGRDGYTF. The CDR3 DNA reads TGCGCCAGCAGCTTGGATTTTTTCGGGACAGGGAGGGATGGCTACACCTTC.

V is TRBV5-6 and J is TRBJ2-1, with D perhaps matching TRBD1 (6 bases). V was cut by 4 bases and J by 13 bases, with 24 bases left in between. Germline assignment: CDR1 SGHDT and CDR2 YYEEEE. This CDR3 contains 15 residues. The CDR3 loop reads CASSPRTDAIGPQFF. The CDR3 DNA reads TGTGCCAGCAGCCCGAGGACAGATGCAATAGGGCCCCAGTTCTTC.

This chain links TRBV29-1 with TRBJ2-5, with a possible D match to TRBD1 (7 bases). This CDR3 spans 14 amino acids. Between the trimmed V and J ends, which lost 1 base and 5 bases, there was a span of 14 bases. CDR1 is SQVTM, CDR2 ANQGSEA, per germline. The DNA of the CDR3 is TGCAGCGTTGAAGGGAGGTCAGGGGGGGAGACCCAGTACTTC. Its translation: CSVEGRSGGETQYF.

The gene calls are TRBV15 and TRBJ1-1; 7 bases agree with TRBD1. Germline CDR1 is LNHNV and CDR2 is YYDKDF (reference sequence). Unmatched junction bases numbered 6, after V lost 1 base and J lost 7 bases. This CDR3 contains 14 residues. CDR3 protein: CATSRGQGQLEAFF. In nucleotides, the CDR3 is TGTGCCACCAGCAGAGGACAGGGCCAGCTTGAAGCTTTCTTT.

The chain couples TRBV5-1 to TRBJ2-7, with 8 bases lining up with TRBD1. Trimming took 4 bases from V and 2 from J; bases not matched to a gene: 5. The CDR3 consists of 14 residues. Germline V gene lookup returns CDR1 SGHRS and CDR2 YFSETQ. CDR3 protein: CASSPGTGTYEQYF. The CDR3 nucleotides are TGCGCCAGCAGCCCCGGGACAGGTACCTACGAGCAGTACTTC.

The chain recombines TRBV18 with TRBJ2-7, with TRBD2 matching 12 bases. Germline CDR1 is KGHSH and CDR2 is LQKENI. With 6 bases clipped from V and 1 base from J, the junction kept 4 bases outside the gene matches. The CDR3 is 15 residues long. The CDR3: CASSLTSGRSYEQYF. The CDR3 DNA sequence: TGTGCCAGCTCTCTTACTAGCGGGAGGTCCTACGAGCAGTACTTC. The entire variable domain, with the rest obtained from reference TRBV18 and TRBJ2-7, is as follows: NAGVMQNPRHLVRRRGQEARLRCSPMKGHSHVYWYRQLPEEGLKFMVYLQKENIIDESGMPKERFSAEFPKEGPSILRIQQVVRGDSAAYFCASSLTSGRSYEQYFGPGTRLTVT.

In its sample, this clone was seen once. This chain uses TRBV18 with TRBJ2-7, with 7 positions matching TRBD1. Germline V gene data show CDR1 as KGHSH and CDR2 as LQKENI. This CDR3 has 13 amino acids. The V gene end was trimmed by 0 bases and the J gene end by 6 bases; junction bases not matched to a gene: 2. The CDR3 sequence is CASSPPSGGEQYF. The CDR3 coding sequence is TGTGCCAGCTCACCACCGTCAGGGGGCGAGCAGTACTTC.